This T cell receptor beta chain emerged from a study of long-term antiretroviral therapy in people with HIV. At the level of the study: In the earliest collections, sampling predates the 2015 immediate-ART recommendation by about a decade.

Notes on this clone: Its specificity is not known.

The CDR3 spans 13 residues. V shed 2 bases, J shed 7 bases, and the junction held 1 base outside the gene matches. CDR1 is MNHEY and CDR2 is SMNVEV in the germline V gene (reference sequence). Study results and caveats: Blood obtained between 2004 and 2017 may reflect older ART regimens. Clonotypes expanded prior to ART showed repertoire dominance at all sampled time points. Post-ART diversity increased but stayed below transplant donor controls.

Version v3.0 of the immunoSEQ assay was performed at survey level. Profiled with immunoSEQ multiplex PCR; TCRdb holds only in-frame clones, not every one. The data show tens of thousands of clones, approximately 85% seen once. The V call is TRBV27, the J call TRBJ1-2; 10 bases match TRBD1. The sequences come from unsorted PBMCs, collected 1.5 years after starting antiretroviral therapy. The clonotype comes from a young man with HIV. CDR3 sequence: CASSLDRGLGYTF. The CDR3 DNA follows: TGTGCCAGCAGTTTAGACAGGGGGCTTGGCTACACCTTC.